The clone carrying this T cell receptor beta chain has ten or more counts. From germline, CDR1 is SGHRS and CDR2 YFSETQ. The CDR3 is made up of 14 amino acids. With V trimmed by 2 bases and J by 6 bases, 6 bases remained unmatched. TCRdb independently ran MiXCR on the 5' RACE reads; one entry per CDR3 protein. The table includes about 400,000 distinct CDR3 sequences, over 15% detected once. These data belong to a study of T-cell memory formation after mild COVID-19. This TCR derives from a man between 18 and 35 years old who had mild COVID-19 (a few samples of this study predate the infection). Cell type and time point are not known. Sequencing input: PBMCs or a T cell subset sorted from them (not recorded which). The chain couples TRBV5-1 to TRBJ2-7; TRBD2 matches at 9 bases. For the CDR3, the DNA is TGCGCCAGCAGCTTTTCCCAAGCGGGGGGCGAGCAGTACTTC. As protein: CASSFSQAGGEQYF.